These T cell receptor beta chains were read from a single sample in a study of beta chain features in type 1 diabetes. The data were produced by immunoSEQ multiplex PCR, yet TCRdb's version contains in-frame clones alone and is incomplete. The sample consists of around 250,000 clones, 25% to 30% of them appearing once. The sample was central memory CD4+ T cells from blood. The source of these receptors is a man in his thirties or forties in good health. Each CDR3 is given with its conserved first and last residue. The D gene is left open where the match is weak. Not every row has a clone size; where given, it reads once, few, many or a size class.

. | TRBJ1-3 | . | TRBV6-4 | CASSDTTGNTIYF | TGTGCCAGCAGTGACACAACGGGAAACACCATATATTTT
few | TRBJ1-2 | TRBD1 | TRBV30 | CAWGQGEGYTF | TGTGCCTGGGGACAGGGGGAAGGCTACACCTTC
once | TRBJ2-7 | TRBD2 | TRBV10-3 | CAINTSGRGAYEQYF | TGTGCCATCAATACTAGCGGGAGGGGGGCCTACGAGCAGTACTTC
. | TRBJ2-1 | TRBD2 | TRBV29-1 | CSVESGKGYNEQFF | TGCAGCGTTGAAAGCGGGAAGGGCTACAATGAGCAGTTCTTC
. | TRBJ2-7 | TRBD2 | TRBV28 | CASSPGTSGSYEQYF | TGTGCCAGCAGTCCTGGGACTAGCGGGAGTTACGAGCAGTACTTC
. | TRBJ2-1 | . | TRBV10-2 | CASSGASLQSNEQFF | TGCGCCAGCAGTGGGGCCTCATTACAAAGCAATGAGCAGTTCTTC
few | TRBJ2-5 | TRBD2 | TRBV7-2 | CASSLAASGGEETQYF | TGTGCCAGCAGCTTAGCGGCGAGCGGGGGCGAGGAGACCCAGTACTTC
. | TRBJ2-5 | . | TRBV7-2 | CASSPRGGFGTQYF | TGTGCCAGCAGCCCCCGAGGCGGGTTCGGGACCCAGTACTTC
many | TRBJ2-3 | . | TRBV7-9 | CASSLVGYDTQYF | TGTGCCAGCAGCTTAGTGGGCTACGATACGCAGTATTTT
few | TRBJ2-1 | . | TRBV6-1 | CASSLDSNEQFF | TGTGCCAGCAGTCTGGACAGCAATGAGCAGTTCTTC
. | TRBJ1-4 | . | TRBV6-5 | CASSYDRSYEKLFF | TGTGCCAGCAGTTACGACAGGTCCTATGAAAAACTGTTTTTT
few | TRBJ2-7 | . | TRBV28 | CASSVSYEQYF | TGTGCCAGCAGTGTCTCCTACGAGCAGTACTTC
. | TRBJ2-3 | . | TRBV25-1 | CASRPHPGGGRGDTQYF | TGTGCCAGCAGGCCGCATCCGGGCGGGGGCCGCGGAGATACGCAGTATTTT
. | TRBJ2-5 | . | TRBV5-6 | CASSLSETQYF | TGTGCCAGCAGCTTGTCGGAGACCCAGTACTTC
few | TRBJ2-3 | . | TRBV2 | CASSGREADTQYF | TGTGCCAGCAGTGGAAGAGAGGCCGATACGCAGTATTTT
. | TRBJ1-5 | . | TRBV28 | CASSLPAASAQHF | TGTGCCAGCAGTTTACCAGCTGCCTCGGCCCAGCATTTT
. | TRBJ2-7 | . | TRBV5-6 | CASSLLGAYEQYF | TGTGCCAGCAGCTTGCTGGGGGCCTACGAGCAGTACTTC
few | TRBJ2-5 | TRBD2 | TRBV25-1 | CASSEGTSKETQYF | TGTGCCAGCAGTGAAGGGACTAGCAAAGAGACCCAGTACTTC
. | TRBJ2-7 | . | TRBV29-1 | CSVGAGVYEQYF | TGCAGCGTTGGGGCAGGGGTCTACGAGCAGTACTTC
. | TRBJ2-1 | TRBD2 | TRBV6-5 | CASSPQRGSYNEQFF | TGTGCCAGCAGCCCGCAGCGGGGCTCCTACAATGAGCAGTTCTTC
. | TRBJ2-5 | . | TRBV15 | CATSRDHGETQYF | TGTGCCACCAGCAGAGATCATGGGGAGACCCAGTACTTC
. | TRBJ2-1 | TRBD2 | TRBV5-1 | CASTPGAGEGHNEQFF | TGCGCCAGCACTCCTGGAGCGGGGGAAGGTCACAATGAGCAGTTCTTC
few | TRBJ2-2 | . | TRBV5-5 | CASSSQQGASTGELFF | TGTGCCAGCAGCTCCCAGCAGGGCGCATCCACCGGGGAGCTGTTTTTT
few | TRBJ2-3 | . | TRBV5-1 | CASSLRPTPDTQYF | TGCGCCAGCAGCCTCCGCCCTACGCCAGATACGCAGTATTTT
. | TRBJ2-7 | TRBD2 | TRBV7-2 | CASSLSAGGGEQYF | TGTGCCAGCAGCTTATCGGCGGGAGGTGGCGAGCAGTACTTC
. | TRBJ1-2 | TRBD1 | TRBV5-1 | CASTSGGLQDGYTF | TGCGCCAGCACCTCAGGGGGCTTGCAAGATGGCTACACCTTC
. | TRBJ2-6 | . | TRBV30 | CARLSGANVLTF | TGTGCCCGCCTATCTGGGGCCAACGTCCTGACTTTC
few | TRBJ2-1 | . | TRBV11-2 | CASSLDRLDNEQFF | TGTGCCAGCAGCTTAGATCGACTAGACAATGAGCAGTTCTTC
. | TRBJ2-7 | . | TRBV14 | CASSQSGYEQYF | TGTGCCAGCAGCCAATCAGGGTACGAGCAGTACTTC
. | TRBJ2-7 | . | TRBV27 | CASSFSASAKQYF | TGTGCCAGCAGTTTCTCGGCCTCTGCGAAGCAGTACTTC
many | TRBJ1-2 | TRBD1 | TRBV19 | CASSSDRRLGYTF | TGTGCCAGTAGTTCGGACAGGAGGCTTGGCTACACCTTC
few | TRBJ1-1 | . | TRBV29-1 | CSVQKGVTEAFF | TGCAGCGTACAGAAGGGGGTGACTGAAGCTTTCTTT
few | TRBJ2-7 | TRBD2 | TRBV28 | CASAPLFTSGSSYEQYF | TGTGCCAGCGCCCCCCTCTTTACTAGCGGGAGCTCCTACGAGCAGTACTTC
. | TRBJ2-5 | TRBD2 | TRBV28 | CASSLTSSQETQYF | TGTGCCAGCAGTCTGACTAGCAGCCAAGAGACCCAGTACTTC
. | TRBJ2-7 | TRBD2 | TRBV29-1 | CSVLDSGNLHEQYF | TGCAGCGTTCTAGATAGCGGGAATCTCCACGAGCAGTACTTC
. | TRBJ1-2 | . | TRBV7-2 | CASSLSNGQTNGYTF | TGTGCCAGCAGCTTAAGTAACGGACAGACGAATGGCTACACCTTC
few | TRBJ2-7 | . | TRBV7-2 | CASSFSDGRQYF | TGTGCCAGCAGCTTCTCGGACGGACGGCAGTACTTC
. | TRBJ2-3 | TRBD2 | TRBV15 | CATSRDSGTSGITQYF | TGTGCCACCAGCAGAGATTCCGGGACTAGCGGGATTACGCAGTATTTT
few | TRBJ2-7 | . | TRBV7-2 | CASSLMVVGQSYEQYF | TGTGCCAGCAGCTTAATGGTAGTGGGACAATCCTACGAGCAGTACTTC
. | TRBJ2-7 | . | TRBV10-3 | CAIMGRHEQYF | TGTGCCATCATGGGCAGGCACGAGCAGTACTTC